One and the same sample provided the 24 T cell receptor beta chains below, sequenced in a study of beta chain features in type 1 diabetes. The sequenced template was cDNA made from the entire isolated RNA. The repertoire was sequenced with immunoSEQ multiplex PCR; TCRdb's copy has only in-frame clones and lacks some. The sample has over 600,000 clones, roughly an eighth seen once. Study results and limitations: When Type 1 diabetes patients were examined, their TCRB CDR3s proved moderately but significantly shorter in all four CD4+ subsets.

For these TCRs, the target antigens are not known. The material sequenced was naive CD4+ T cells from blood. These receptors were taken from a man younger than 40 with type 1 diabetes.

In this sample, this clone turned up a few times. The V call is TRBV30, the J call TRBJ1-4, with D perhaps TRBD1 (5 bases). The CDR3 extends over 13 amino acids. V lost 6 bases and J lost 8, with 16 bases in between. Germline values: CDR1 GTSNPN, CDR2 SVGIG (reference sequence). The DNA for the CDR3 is TGTGCCTGCGGACAAATGACCCACGAAAAACTGTTTTTT. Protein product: CACGQMTHEKLFF.

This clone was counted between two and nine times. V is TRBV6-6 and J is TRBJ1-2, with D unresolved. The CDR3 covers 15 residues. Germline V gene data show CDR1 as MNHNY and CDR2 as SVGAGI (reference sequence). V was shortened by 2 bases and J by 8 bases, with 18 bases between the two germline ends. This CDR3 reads CASSYPPRVWEGYTF. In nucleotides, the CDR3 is TGTGCCAGCAGTTACCCTCCCCGTGTCTGGGAGGGCTACACCTTC.

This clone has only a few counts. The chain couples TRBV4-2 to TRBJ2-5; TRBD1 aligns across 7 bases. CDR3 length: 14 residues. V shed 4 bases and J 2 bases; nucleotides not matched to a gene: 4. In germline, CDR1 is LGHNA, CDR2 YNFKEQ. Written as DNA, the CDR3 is TGTGCCAGCAGCCCAGACAGGGATCAAGAGACCCAGTACTTC. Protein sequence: CASSPDRDQETQYF.

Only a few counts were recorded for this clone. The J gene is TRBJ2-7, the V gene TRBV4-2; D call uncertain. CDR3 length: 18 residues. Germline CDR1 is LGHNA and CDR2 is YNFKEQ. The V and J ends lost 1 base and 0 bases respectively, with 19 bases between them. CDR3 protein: CASSQVLGRTVSSYEQYF. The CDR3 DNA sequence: TGTGCCAGCAGCCAAGTATTAGGAAGGACGGTTAGCTCCTACGAGCAGTACTTC.

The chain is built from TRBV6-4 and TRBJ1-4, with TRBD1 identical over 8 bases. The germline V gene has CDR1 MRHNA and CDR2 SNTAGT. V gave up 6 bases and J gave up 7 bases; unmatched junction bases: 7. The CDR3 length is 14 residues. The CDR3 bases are TGTGCCAGCAGCCCGGACAGGGCTGGTGAAAAACTGTTTTTT. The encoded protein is CASSPDRAGEKLFF.

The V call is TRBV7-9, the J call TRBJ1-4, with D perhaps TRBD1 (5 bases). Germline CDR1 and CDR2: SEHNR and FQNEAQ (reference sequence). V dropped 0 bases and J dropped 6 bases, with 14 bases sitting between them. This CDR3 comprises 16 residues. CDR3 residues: CASSLARRGEDEKLFF. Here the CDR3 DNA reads TGTGCCAGCAGCTTAGCGAGGAGGGGCGAGGATGAAAAACTGTTTTTT.

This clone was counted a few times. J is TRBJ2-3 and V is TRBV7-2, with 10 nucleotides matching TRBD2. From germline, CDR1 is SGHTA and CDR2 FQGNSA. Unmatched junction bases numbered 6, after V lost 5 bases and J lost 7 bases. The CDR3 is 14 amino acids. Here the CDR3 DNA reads TGTGCCAGCAGCGCCACTAGCGGGGTAAATACGCAGTATTTT. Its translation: CASSATSGVNTQYF.

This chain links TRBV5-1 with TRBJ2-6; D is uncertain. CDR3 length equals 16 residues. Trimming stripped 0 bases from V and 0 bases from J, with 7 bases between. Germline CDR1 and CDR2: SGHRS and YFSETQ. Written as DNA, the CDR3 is TGCGCCAGCAGCTTGGAGGTCAGCTCTGGGGCCAACGTCCTGACTTTC. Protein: CASSLEVSSGANVLTF.

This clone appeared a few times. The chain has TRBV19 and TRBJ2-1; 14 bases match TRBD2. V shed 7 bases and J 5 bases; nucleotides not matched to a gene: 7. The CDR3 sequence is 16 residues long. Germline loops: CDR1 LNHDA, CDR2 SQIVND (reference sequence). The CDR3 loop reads CASTRTSGGPNNEQFF. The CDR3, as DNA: TGTGCCAGTACCAGGACTAGCGGGGGGCCTAACAATGAGCAGTTCTTC.

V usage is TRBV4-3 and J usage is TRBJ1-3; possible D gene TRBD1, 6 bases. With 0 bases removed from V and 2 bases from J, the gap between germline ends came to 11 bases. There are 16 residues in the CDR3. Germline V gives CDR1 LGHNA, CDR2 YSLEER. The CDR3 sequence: CASSQDFRGAGNTIYF. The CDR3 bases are TGCGCCAGCAGCCAAGATTTCAGGGGCGCTGGAAACACCATATATTTT.

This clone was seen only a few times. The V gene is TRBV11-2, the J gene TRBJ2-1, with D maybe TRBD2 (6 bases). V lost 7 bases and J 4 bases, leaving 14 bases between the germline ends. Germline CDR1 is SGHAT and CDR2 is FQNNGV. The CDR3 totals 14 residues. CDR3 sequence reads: CASIGGVGYNEQFF. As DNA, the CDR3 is TGTGCCAGCATTGGCGGGGTTGGATACAATGAGCAGTTCTTC.

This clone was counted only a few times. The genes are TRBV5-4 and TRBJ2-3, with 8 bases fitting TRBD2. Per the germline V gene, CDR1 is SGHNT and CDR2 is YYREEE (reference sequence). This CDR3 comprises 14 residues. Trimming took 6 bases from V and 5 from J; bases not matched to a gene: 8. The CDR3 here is CASTPGGSVDTQYF. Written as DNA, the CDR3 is TGTGCCAGCACCCCGGGGGGGAGTGTAGATACGCAGTATTTT.

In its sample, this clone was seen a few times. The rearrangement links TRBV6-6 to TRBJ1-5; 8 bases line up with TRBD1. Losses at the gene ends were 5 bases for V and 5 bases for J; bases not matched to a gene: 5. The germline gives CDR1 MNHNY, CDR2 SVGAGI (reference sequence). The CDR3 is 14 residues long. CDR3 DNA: TGTGCCAGCAGTCTGGACAGGGACTATCAGCCCCAGCATTTT. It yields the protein CASSLDRDYQPQHF.

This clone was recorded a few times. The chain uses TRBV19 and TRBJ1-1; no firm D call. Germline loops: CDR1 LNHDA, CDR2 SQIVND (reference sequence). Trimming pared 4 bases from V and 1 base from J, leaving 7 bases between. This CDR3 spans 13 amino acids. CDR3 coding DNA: TGTGCCAGTAGTACACAGCCGAACACTGAAGCTTTCTTT. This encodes CASSTQPNTEAFF.

This chain's CDR3 is CASSFGQTTDTQYF. The CDR3, as DNA: TGCGCCAGCAGCTTCGGGCAGACCACAGATACGCAGTATTTT. V is TRBV5-1 and J is TRBJ2-3; no clear D gene. This CDR3 is built from 14 residues. V was clipped by 2 bases and J by 2 bases, with 9 bases between them. In germline, CDR1 is SGHRS, CDR2 YFSETQ.

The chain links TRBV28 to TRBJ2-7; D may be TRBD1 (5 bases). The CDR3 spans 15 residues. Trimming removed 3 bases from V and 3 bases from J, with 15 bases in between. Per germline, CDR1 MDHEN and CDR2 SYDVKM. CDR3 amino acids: CASSFPGHGVYEQYF. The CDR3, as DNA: TGTGCCAGCAGTTTCCCCGGACATGGGGTCTACGAGCAGTACTTC.

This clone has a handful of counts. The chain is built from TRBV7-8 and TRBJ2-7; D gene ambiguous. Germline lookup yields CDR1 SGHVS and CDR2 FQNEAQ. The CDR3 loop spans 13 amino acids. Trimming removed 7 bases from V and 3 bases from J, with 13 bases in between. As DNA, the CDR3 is TGTGCCAGCAACCTAGGCTCTGACTACGAGCAGTACTTC. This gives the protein CASNLGSDYEQYF.

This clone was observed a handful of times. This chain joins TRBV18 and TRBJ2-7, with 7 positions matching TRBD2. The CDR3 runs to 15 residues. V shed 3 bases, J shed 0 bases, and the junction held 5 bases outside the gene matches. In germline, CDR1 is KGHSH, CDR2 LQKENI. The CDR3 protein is CASSPTAGPSYEQYF. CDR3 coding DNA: TGTGCCAGCTCACCGACAGCGGGGCCCTCCTACGAGCAGTACTTC. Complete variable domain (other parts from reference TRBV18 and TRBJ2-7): NAGVMQNPRHLVRRRGQEARLRCSPMKGHSHVYWYRQLPEEGLKFMVYLQKENIIDESGMPKERFSAEFPKEGPSILRIQQVVRGDSAAYFCASSPTAGPSYEQYFGPGTRLTVT.

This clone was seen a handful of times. This chain's CDR3 is CASSLGTAEKDEQFF. CDR3 sequence (DNA): TGTGCCAGCAGTTTGGGGACAGCCGAAAAAGATGAGCAGTTCTTC. The chain joins TRBV28 to TRBJ2-1; TRBD1 matches at 7 bases. Germline V gene data show CDR1 as MDHEN and CDR2 as SYDVKM. V trimming: 3 bases; J trimming: 8 bases; junction bases outside the gene matches: 10. The CDR3 contains 15 residues. Drawing the rest from reference TRBV28 and TRBJ2-1, the complete variable domain is DVKVTQSSRYLVKRTGEKVFLECVQDMDHENMFWYRQDPGLGLRLIYFSYDVKMKEKGDIPEGYSVSREKKERFSLILESASTNQTSMYLCASSLGTAEKDEQFFGPGTRLTVL.

This CDR3 is CASSPGTSGARDTQYF. The DNA for the CDR3 is TGTGCCAGCAGCCCCGGGACTAGCGGGGCCAGGGATACGCAGTATTTT. The chain recombines TRBV11-2 with TRBJ2-3, with 13 bases identical to TRBD2. Germline loops: CDR1 SGHAT, CDR2 FQNNGV. Trimming at V came to 5 bases and at J to 6 bases, leaving 8 bases not matched to a gene. The CDR3 sequence is 16 residues long. The full variable domain, its missing parts supplied by reference TRBV11-2 and TRBJ2-3, is EAGVAQSPRYKIIEKRQSVAFWCNPISGHATLYWYQQILGQGPKLLIQFQNNGVVDDSQLPKDRFSAERLKGVDSTLKIQPAKLEDSAVYLCASSPGTSGARDTQYFGPGTRLTVL.

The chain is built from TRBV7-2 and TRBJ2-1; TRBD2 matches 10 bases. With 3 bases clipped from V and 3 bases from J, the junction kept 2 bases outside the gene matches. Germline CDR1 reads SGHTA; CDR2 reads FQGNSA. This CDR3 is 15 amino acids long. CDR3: CASSFLAGDYNEQFF. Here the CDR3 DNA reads TGTGCCAGCAGCTTCCTAGCGGGGGACTACAATGAGCAGTTCTTC.

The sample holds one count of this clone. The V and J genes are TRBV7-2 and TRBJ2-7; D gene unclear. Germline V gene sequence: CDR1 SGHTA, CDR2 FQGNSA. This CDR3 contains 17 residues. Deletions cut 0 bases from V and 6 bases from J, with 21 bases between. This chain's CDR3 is CASSLASRRGSLGEQYF. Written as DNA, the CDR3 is TGTGCCAGCAGCTTAGCCAGTAGGCGTGGAAGTTTGGGCGAGCAGTACTTC.

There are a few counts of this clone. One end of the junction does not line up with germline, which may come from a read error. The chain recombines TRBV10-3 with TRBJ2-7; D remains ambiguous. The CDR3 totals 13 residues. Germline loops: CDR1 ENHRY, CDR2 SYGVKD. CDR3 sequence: CASSEARNYEQYF. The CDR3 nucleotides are TGTGCCAGCAGTGAAGCCCGGAATTACGAGCAGTACTTC.

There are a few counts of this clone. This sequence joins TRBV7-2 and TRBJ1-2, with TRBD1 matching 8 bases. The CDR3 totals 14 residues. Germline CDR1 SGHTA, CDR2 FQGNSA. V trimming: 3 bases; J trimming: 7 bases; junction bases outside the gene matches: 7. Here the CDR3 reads CASSLDRVLAGYTF. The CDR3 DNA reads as TGTGCCAGCAGCTTGGACAGGGTTTTGGCTGGCTACACCTTC.